The rows below give T cell receptor beta chains drawn from one sample of a study of T cells in Graves' hyperthyroidism and ophthalmopathy. TCRdb reprocessed the multiplex PCR reads with MiXCR, giving one entry per CDR3 protein. Here the sample spans 600,000 to 850,000 distinct CDR3 sequences, roughly a sixth being singletons. The source material was blood. The receptors come from a woman between 45 and 65 years old with Graves' hyperthyroidism that later progressed to Graves' ophthalmopathy. CDR3s include the opening cysteine and the closing phenylalanine or tryptophan. The D gene is left open where the match is weak.

CDR3aa	d_gene	j_gene	v_gene
CSVGSGGPVKTQYF	TRBD2	TRBJ2-5	TRBV29-1
CASAYGMGDTEAFF	-	TRBJ1-1	TRBV4-2
CASNPPTDNSPLHF	-	TRBJ1-6	TRBV14
CASSGPGTGSNSPLHF	TRBD1	TRBJ1-6	TRBV9
CASSFRNSGNEQFF	-	TRBJ2-1	TRBV7-9
CASSYSRTSGGALTGELFF	TRBD2	TRBJ2-2	TRBV6-5
CSARDQRWAVYGYTF	-	TRBJ1-2	TRBV20-1
CASSLFKRMNTEAFF	-	TRBJ1-1	TRBV11-2
CASSPTSGDNEQYF	TRBD2	TRBJ2-7	TRBV2
CASSLGSGARETQYF	-	TRBJ2-5	TRBV5-1